Sequencing of this T cell receptor (beta chain) was carried out in a study of T cells in Graves' hyperthyroidism and ophthalmopathy (dated by TCRdb to the late 2010s). Regarding the research as a whole: Peripheral blood was sampled at the time of initial diagnosis, prior to any treatment. Following sampling, methimazole starting at 30 mg daily was given to hyperthyroidism patients, and high-dose intravenous methylprednisolone was given to ophthalmopathy patients. The paper reports TCR Vbeta CDR3 sequencing of approximately 130 peripheral blood samples: approximately 41 ophthalmopathy, some 80 hyperthyroidism and around 17 progressor patients. To identify distinguishing TCR V-J signatures, a discovery cohort of 90 to 100 patients was used, comprising 43 with Graves' ophthalmopathy and some 60 with stable Graves' hyperthyroidism. Prospective prediction of ophthalmopathy was tested in an independent validation cohort consisting of roughly 19 hyperthyroidism patients and over 15 patients who later progressed to ophthalmopathy. The approximately 95 discovery patients were divided at random into training and test sets in a 7:3 ratio. In about 6 Graves' hyperthyroidism patients, the study also compared T-cell repertoires from thyroid tissue with T-cell repertoires from blood.

This clonotype was detected ten times or more. Its target antigen remains unknown. Per-base quality was not reported, and no clone a single base away is much larger than it. Hyperthyroidism patients were aged 18 to 65 years and newly diagnosed, with disease duration of less than 2 months. Patients with uncontrolled infections, other autoimmune diseases, pregnancy or lactation were excluded. Diagnoses relied on clinical symptoms, serum thyroxine and TRAb, thyroid ultrasound and orbital computed tomography. For progressor patients, blood was drawn at the first diagnosis of hyperthyroidism, before any ophthalmopathy symptoms had appeared. PBMCs were isolated from about 10 ml of fresh peripheral blood by Ficoll-Paque density gradient centrifugation. Progressor patients were defined as those initially diagnosed with Graves' hyperthyroidism in whom ophthalmopathy developed during follow-up. Total RNA was extracted using Trizol reagent, and RNA quality was assessed on an Agilent 2100 Bioanalyzer.

The full study reports these points: In validation, the model predicted progression to ophthalmopathy a median of around six months before onset, with roughly 68% sensitivity and just under 75% specificity. Most expanded thyroid clonotypes (frequency above 0.001) were also found in blood, which suggests that blood repertoires may mirror thyroid immune responses. A 13 V-J signature model separated ophthalmopathy from stable hyperthyroidism, with around 91% sensitivity and 81.08% specificity in cross-validation and 80%/75% in testing. Sample size was not statistically predetermined, and blinding of investigators to group allocation was not performed.

The TCR beta CDR3 regions were amplified from RNA transcripts. For the first round of RT-PCR on the TCR CDR3, the HTBI primer set was used together with the Qiagen OneStep RT-PCR kit. The libraries were constructed in a second round of multiplex PCR and then size-selected and purified. The libraries were sequenced on an Illumina HiSeq2000 using paired-end 100 bp reads. Per the source publication's procedure: SOAPnuke was used to process the raw data, removing reads that contained adapters or uncalled bases, had a mean Phred below 15, or lacked an exact match to the constant primer or identifier. High-quality paired reads were merged using COPE v1.2.5, and each unique nucleotide sequence was defined as a clonotype. MiTCR v1.1 was used to align clonotypes to the IMGT TRBV, TRBD and TRBJ reference segments. Only V-J combinations with frequency above 0.0001, covering roughly 99% of repertoires, were analysed. A TCS score was defined as the ratio between F50 (clonal expansion) and ExV (chaos), using BLOSUM62-based TCRdist between CDR3 peptides within each V-J. Welch's t-statistics and random forest reduced approximately 520 V-J features to 13, which were used in a naive Bayes classifier (R e1071). TCRdb applied fastp at Q25 and MiXCR to the public reads, then kept only in-frame beta chains. Identical CDR3 proteins give one entry, which carries the most common genes and DNA. The V and J calls reflect TCRdb's pipeline rather than the authors' work. In this sample the table shows approximately 260,000 distinct CDR3 sequences, roughly 15% of which occur a single time. The ten largest clones take up over 30% of the sample.

There are 15 amino acids in the CDR3, from cysteine to phenylalanine inclusive. Only the CDR3 portion is preserved as DNA: 45 bases, with reading frame beginning at the first base. The germline V gene yields SGHRS for CDR1 and YFSETQ for CDR2. The V end loses 1 base and the J end loses 4 bases, and a stretch of 9 bases separates them. Sequencing used blood. The chain employs TRBV5-1 and TRBJ2-6, with the D gene call left open. The source is a woman between 45 and 60 years old with Graves' hyperthyroidism that later progressed to Graves' ophthalmopathy. The base sequence is TGCGCCAGCAGCTTGTTAGGTTCCGGGGCCAACGTCCTGACTTTC. This translates into CASSLLGSGANVLTF.